These 8 T cell receptor beta chains were all obtained from the same sample, sequenced in a study of cytomegalovirus exposure and HLA in healthy donors. This PCR relied on a set of 60 Vbeta primers and 13 Jbeta primers. The repertoire was sequenced with immunoSEQ multiplex PCR; TCRdb's copy has only in-frame clones and lacks some. The sample totals 75,000 to 95,000 clones. The sequencing input was PBMCs. These receptors came from a girl under 18 in good health and CMV-seropositive.

The chain has TRBV5-5 and TRBJ2-7, with 8 bases lining up with TRBD2. CDR1 is SGHKS and CDR2 is YYEKEE in the germline V gene (reference sequence). With V trimmed by 4 bases and J by 2 bases, 2 bases remained unmatched. The length of the CDR3 is 13 residues. The CDR3 DNA follows: TGTGCCAGCAGCCCGGGAGGGACCTACGAGCAGTACTTC. This codes for CASSPGGTYEQYF.

The chain couples TRBV19 to TRBJ2-4; 8 bases match TRBD1. The CDR3 consists of 14 residues. V lost 5 bases to trimming and J lost 11 bases; unmatched junction nucleotides: 11. Looked up from germline, CDR1 is LNHDA and CDR2 is SQIVND (reference sequence). CDR3 region: CASSSGGELIVQYF. The CDR3 coding sequence is TGTGCCAGTAGTTCAGGGGGCGAACTAATAGTTCAGTACTTC.

This rearrangement joins TRBV6-5 to TRBJ1-5; TRBD1 matches 7 bases. J gave up 4 bases and V 4 bases, and 7 bases lay outside the gene matches. The CDR3 spans 15 residues. Germline V gene lookup returns CDR1 MNHEY and CDR2 SVGAGI. The chain's CDR3 is CASSSKTGFNQPQHF. The CDR3 DNA sequence: TGTGCCAGCAGTTCCAAGACAGGGTTTAATCAGCCCCAGCATTTT.

The chain recombines TRBV4-3 with TRBJ1-1; 8 nucleotides align to TRBD1. Trimming at V came to 4 bases and at J to 3 bases, leaving 7 bases not matched to a gene. Germline assignment: CDR1 LGHNA and CDR2 YSLEER. This CDR3 has 15 amino acids. This CDR3 reads CASSRQGAGYTEAFF. Written as DNA, the CDR3 is TGCGCCAGCAGCCGCCAGGGGGCTGGGTACACTGAAGCTTTCTTT.

The chain combines TRBV19 with TRBJ2-3, with TRBD1 identical over 8 bases. Germline V lookup: CDR1 LNHDA, CDR2 SQIVND (reference sequence). The CDR3 is 15 residues long. The V gene end was trimmed by 4 bases and the J gene end by 5 bases; junction bases not matched to a gene: 8. CDR3 DNA sequence: TGTGCCAGTAGTACTCGGACAGGGTTAGGAGATACGCAGTATTTT. Translation: CASSTRTGLGDTQYF.

On this clone itself: The sample contains more than one DNA sequence encoding this CDR3. This chain uses TRBV19 with TRBJ2-2, with D possibly matching TRBD2 (6 bases). CDR1 LNHDA and CDR2 SQIVND come from the germline V gene (reference sequence). The V end was cut by 8 bases, the J end by 1 base, with 8 bases between. The CDR3 is made up of 13 amino acids. The CDR3 loop is CASPGVNTGELFF. CDR3 DNA: TGTGCCAGTCCGGGGGTGAACACCGGGGAGCTGTTTTTT.

This rearrangement joins TRBV4-2 to TRBJ2-5, with 7 bases lining up with TRBD2. Germline V gene data show CDR1 as LGHNA and CDR2 as YNFKEQ. This CDR3 region has 13 residues. V gave up 1 base and J gave up 4 bases; unmatched junction bases: 0. DNA of the CDR3: TGTGCCAGCAGCCAAGGGACTAGAGAGACCCAGTACTTC. Amino acids: CASSQGTRETQYF.

V and J are TRBV6-5 and TRBJ2-5, with D unclear. CDR3 length equals 14 residues. Trimming removed 0 bases at V and 5 bases at J, with 10 bases between. Germline V gene data show CDR1 as MNHEY and CDR2 as SVGAGI. CDR3 DNA sequence: TGTGCCAGCAGTTACTCGCCCGGAGAGGAGACCCAGTACTTC. Its translation is CASSYSPGEETQYF.